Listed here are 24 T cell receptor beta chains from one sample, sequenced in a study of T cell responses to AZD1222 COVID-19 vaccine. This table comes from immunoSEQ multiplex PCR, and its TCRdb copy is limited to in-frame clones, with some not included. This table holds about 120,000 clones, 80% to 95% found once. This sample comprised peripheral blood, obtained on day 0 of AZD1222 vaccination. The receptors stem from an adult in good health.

CDR3 region: CASSAAGRGRGGYTF. In DNA form, the CDR3 reads TGTGCCAGCAGCGCAGCCGGACGCGGCCGTGGCGGCTACACCTTC. The rearrangement joins TRBV7-2 to TRBJ1-2, with D unclear. The CDR3 sequence is 15 residues long. Trimming removed 5 bases from V and 8 bases from J, with 21 bases in between. The germline V gene encodes CDR1 SGHTA and CDR2 FQGNSA.

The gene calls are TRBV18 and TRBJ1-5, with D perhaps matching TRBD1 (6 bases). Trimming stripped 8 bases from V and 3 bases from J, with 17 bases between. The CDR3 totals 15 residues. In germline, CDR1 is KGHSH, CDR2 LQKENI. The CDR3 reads CASAKQGLLNQPQHF. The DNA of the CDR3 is TGTGCCAGCGCGAAACAGGGCCTGCTCAATCAGCCCCAGCATTTT.

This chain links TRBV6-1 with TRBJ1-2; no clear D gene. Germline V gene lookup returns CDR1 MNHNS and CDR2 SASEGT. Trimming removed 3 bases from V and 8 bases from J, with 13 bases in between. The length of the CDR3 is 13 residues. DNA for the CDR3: TGTGCCAGCAGTGAGGGCCGGGTTAGGGGCTACACCTTC. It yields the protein CASSEGRVRGYTF.

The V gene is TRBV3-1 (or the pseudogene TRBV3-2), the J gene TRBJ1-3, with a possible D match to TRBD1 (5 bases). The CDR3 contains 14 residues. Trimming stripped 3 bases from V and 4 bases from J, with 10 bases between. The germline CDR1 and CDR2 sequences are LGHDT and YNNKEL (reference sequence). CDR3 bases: TGTGCCAGCAGCCAGGGGAGGGGAGGAAACACCATATATTTT. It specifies CASSQGRGGNTIYF.

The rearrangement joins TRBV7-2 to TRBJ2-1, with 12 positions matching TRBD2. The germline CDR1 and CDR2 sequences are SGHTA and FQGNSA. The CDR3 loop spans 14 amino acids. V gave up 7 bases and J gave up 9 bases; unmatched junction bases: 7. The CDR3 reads CASTGLAGRGEQFF. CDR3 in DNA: TGTGCCAGCACCGGACTAGCGGGGAGAGGTGAGCAGTTCTTC.

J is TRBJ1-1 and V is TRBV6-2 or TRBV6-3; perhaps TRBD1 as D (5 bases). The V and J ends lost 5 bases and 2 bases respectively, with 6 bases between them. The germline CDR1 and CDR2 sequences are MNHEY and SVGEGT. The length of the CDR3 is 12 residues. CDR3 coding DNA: TGTGCCAGCAGTCAGGGAAACACTGAAGCTTTCTTT. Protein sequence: CASSQGNTEAFF.

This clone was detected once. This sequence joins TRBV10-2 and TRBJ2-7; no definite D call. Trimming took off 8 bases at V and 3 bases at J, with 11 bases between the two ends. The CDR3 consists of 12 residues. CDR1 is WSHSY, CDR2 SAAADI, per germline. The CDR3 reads CASVVKGYEQYF. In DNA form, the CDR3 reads TGCGCCAGCGTCGTAAAGGGCTACGAGCAGTACTTC.

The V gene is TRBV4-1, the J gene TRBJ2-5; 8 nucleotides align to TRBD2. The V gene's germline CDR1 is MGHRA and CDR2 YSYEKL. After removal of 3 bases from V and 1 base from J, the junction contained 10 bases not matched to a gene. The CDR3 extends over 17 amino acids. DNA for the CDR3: TGCGCCAGCAGCCACGGAGGAAATAGCGGGGTCCAAGAGACCCAGTACTTC. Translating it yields CASSHGGNSGVQETQYF.

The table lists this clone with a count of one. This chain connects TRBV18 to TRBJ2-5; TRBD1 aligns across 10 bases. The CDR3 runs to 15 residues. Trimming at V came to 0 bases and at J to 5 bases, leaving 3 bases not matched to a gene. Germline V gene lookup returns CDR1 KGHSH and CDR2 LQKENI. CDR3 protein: CASSPPGQGRETQYF. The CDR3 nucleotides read TGTGCCAGCTCACCACCGGGACAGGGGCGGGAGACCCAGTACTTC.

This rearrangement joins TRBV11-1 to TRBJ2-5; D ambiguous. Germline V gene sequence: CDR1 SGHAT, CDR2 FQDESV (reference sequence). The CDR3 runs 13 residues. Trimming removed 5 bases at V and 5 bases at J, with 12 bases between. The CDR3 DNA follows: TGTGCCAGCAGCAAAGGGTTTAGGGAGACCCAGTACTTC. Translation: CASSKGFRETQYF.

The CDR3 DNA follows: TGTGCCACCAGTGATCCCGGCTTAGGGGTCCGAGGCTACACCTTC. Translated: CATSDPGLGVRGYTF. This chain uses TRBV24-1 with TRBJ1-2; D perhaps matches TRBD1 (5 bases). Germline V gene lookup returns CDR1 KGHDR and CDR2 SFDVKD. The CDR3 extends over 15 amino acids. V shed 3 bases and J shed 8 bases, with 18 bases lying between them.

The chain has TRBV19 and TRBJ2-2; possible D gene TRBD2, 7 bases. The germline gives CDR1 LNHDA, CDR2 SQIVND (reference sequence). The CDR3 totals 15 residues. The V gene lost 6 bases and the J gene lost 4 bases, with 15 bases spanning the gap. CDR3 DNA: TGTGCCAGTAGGCTATACAGGGAGGGCACCGGGGAGCTGTTTTTT. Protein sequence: CASRLYREGTGELFF. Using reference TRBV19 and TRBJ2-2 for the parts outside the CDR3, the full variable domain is DGGITQSPKYLFRKEGQNVTLSCEQNLNHDAMYWYRQDPGQGLRLIYYSQIVNDFQKGDIAEGYSVSREKKESFPLTVTSAQKNPTAFYLCASRLYREGTGELFFGEGSRLTVL.

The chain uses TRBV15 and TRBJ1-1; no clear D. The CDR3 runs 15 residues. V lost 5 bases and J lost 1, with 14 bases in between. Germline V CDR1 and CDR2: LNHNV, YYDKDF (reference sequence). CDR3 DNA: TGTGCCACCAGCCTACAACACACGGAGAACACTGAAGCTTTCTTT. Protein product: CATSLQHTENTEAFF.

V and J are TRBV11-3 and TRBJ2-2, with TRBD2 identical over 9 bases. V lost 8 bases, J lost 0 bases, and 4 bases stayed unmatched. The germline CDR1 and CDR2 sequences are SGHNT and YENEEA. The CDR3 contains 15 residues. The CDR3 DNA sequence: TGTGCCAGCGACGCGGGGGGGACGAACACCGGGGAGCTGTTTTTT. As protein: CASDAGGTNTGELFF.

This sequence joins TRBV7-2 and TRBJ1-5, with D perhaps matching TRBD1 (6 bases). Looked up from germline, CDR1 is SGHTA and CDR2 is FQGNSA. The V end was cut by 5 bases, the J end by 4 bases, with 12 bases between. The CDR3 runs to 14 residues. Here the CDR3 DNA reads TGTGCCAGCAGCCTGACAGGCGTTAATCAGCCCCAGCATTTT. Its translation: CASSLTGVNQPQHF.

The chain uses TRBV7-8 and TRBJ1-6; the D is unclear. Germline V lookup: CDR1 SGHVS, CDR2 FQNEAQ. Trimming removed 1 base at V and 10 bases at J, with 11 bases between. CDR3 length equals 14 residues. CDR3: CASSLVRGGSPLHF. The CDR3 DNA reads TGTGCCAGCAGCTTAGTGCGGGGAGGATCACCCCTCCACTTT.

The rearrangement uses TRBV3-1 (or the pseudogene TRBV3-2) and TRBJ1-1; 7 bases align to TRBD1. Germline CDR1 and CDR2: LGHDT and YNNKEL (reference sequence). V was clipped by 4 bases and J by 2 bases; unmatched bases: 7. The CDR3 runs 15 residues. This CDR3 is CASSRLGGSNTEAFF. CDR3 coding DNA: TGTGCCAGCAGCCGCTTAGGGGGCAGCAACACTGAAGCTTTCTTT.

The CDR3 loop reads CASSPSTAAYNSPLHF. The CDR3 DNA reads as TGTGCCAGCAGCCCTAGCACGGCCGCATATAATTCACCCCTCCACTTT. The chain joins TRBV28 to TRBJ1-6; D ambiguous. CDR3 length: 16 residues. Trimming removed 6 bases from V and 4 bases from J, with 16 bases in between. The germline gives CDR1 MDHEN, CDR2 SYDVKM.

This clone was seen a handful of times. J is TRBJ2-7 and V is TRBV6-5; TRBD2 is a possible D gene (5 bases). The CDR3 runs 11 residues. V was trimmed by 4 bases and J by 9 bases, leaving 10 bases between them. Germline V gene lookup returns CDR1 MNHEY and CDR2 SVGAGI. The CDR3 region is CASSSSEGQYF. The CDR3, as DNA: TGTGCCAGCAGTTCAAGTGAGGGGCAGTACTTC.

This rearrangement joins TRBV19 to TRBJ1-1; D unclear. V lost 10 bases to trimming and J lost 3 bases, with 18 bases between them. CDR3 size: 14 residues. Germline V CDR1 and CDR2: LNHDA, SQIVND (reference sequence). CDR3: CATRPAGFHTEAFF. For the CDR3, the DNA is TGTGCCACCCGACCCGCCGGGTTTCACACTGAAGCTTTCTTT.

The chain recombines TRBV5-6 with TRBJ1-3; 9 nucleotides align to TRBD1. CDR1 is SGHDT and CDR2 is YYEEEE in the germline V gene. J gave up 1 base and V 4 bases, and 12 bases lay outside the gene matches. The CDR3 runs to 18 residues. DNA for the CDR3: TGTGCCAGCAGCGGACGGGACAGGGCCCCACTTTCTGGAAACACCATATATTTT. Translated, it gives CASSGRDRAPLSGNTIYF.

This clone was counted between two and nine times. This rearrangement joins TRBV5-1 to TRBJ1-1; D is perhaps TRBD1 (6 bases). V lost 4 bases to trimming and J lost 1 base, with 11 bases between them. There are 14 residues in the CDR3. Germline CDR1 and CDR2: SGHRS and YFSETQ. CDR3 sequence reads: CASSRLQGNTEAFF. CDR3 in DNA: TGCGCCAGCAGCCGGTTACAGGGGAACACTGAAGCTTTCTTT.

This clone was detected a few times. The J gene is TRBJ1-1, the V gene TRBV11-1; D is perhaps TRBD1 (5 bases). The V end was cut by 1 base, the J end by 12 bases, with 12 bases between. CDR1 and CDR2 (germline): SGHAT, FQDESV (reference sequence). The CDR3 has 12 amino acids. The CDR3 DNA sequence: TGTGCCAGCAGCTTAGGCACGGGGGAGACTTTCTTT. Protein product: CASSLGTGETFF.

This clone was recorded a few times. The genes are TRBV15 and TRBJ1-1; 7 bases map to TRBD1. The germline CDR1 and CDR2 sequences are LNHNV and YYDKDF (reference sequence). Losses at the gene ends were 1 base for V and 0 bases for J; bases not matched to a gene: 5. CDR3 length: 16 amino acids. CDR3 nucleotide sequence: TGTGCCACCAGCAGAGGGGACAGCGACTTGAACACTGAAGCTTTCTTT. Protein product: CATSRGDSDLNTEAFF.